This T cell receptor beta chain was captured by sequencing in a study of blood T cell repertoires in COVID-19. Study information: Sample material is recorded as cDNA or gDNA derived from T cells, B-cell-depleted T cells, or PBMCs.

Recruited during active infection, patients (from Seattle) were subsequently followed longitudinally. Produced via immunoSEQ multiplex PCR; TCRdb's table is partial and in-frame only. The table includes about 300,000 clones, roughly nine tenths detected once. Germline V gene data show CDR1 as SGHDT and CDR2 as YYEEEE. V shed 4 bases and J shed 3 bases, with 16 bases lying between them. The CDR3 is made up of 15 amino acids. The source is a woman aged 25-40 years with COVID-19, enrolled during active disease. The sequenced material came from peripheral blood. V is TRBV5-6 and J is TRBJ1-1; D uncertain. Here the CDR3 reads CASSILNGLDTEAFF. CDR3 sequence (DNA): TGTGCCAGCAGCATACTTAACGGGTTAGACACTGAAGCTTTCTTT.